Below, 25 T cell receptor beta chains from the same sample are listed, as sequenced in a study of technical replicates of blood from several donors. Only in-frame clones appear in the TCRdb table, and some are missing; sequencing was by immunoSEQ multiplex PCR. Altogether roughly 80,000 clones are present, approximately 93% being singletons, with the ten largest covering 0.35% to 0.5%. Sequenced sample: T cells isolated from PBMCs. These receptors were obtained from a human donor in good health.

This clone was seen only once. The chain combines TRBV2 with TRBJ2-7, with 8 nucleotides matching TRBD1. Germline assignment: CDR1 SNHLY and CDR2 FYNNEI. The length of the CDR3 is 12 residues. J lost 10 bases, V lost 8 bases, and 10 bases had no gene match. The CDR3 region is CASLDRAFGQYF. CDR3 bases: TGTGCCAGCCTGGACAGGGCCTTCGGACAGTACTTC.

V is TRBV10-3 and J is TRBJ2-3; 7 bases align to TRBD1. This CDR3 spans 12 amino acids. Germline V gives CDR1 ENHRY, CDR2 SYGVKD. V gave up 6 bases and J gave up 11 bases; unmatched junction bases: 8. The CDR3 protein is CAISAKGALQYF. The CDR3 DNA sequence: TGTGCCATCAGCGCAAAGGGGGCGTTGCAGTATTTT.

The chain employs TRBV30 and TRBJ2-1; tentatively, D is TRBD2 (5 bases). This CDR3 region has 13 residues. The V gene lost 5 bases and the J gene lost 10 bases, with 18 bases spanning the gap. Germline V gene lookup returns CDR1 GTSNPN and CDR2 SVGIG (reference sequence). The CDR3: CAWAFGLVNEQFF. For the CDR3, the DNA is TGTGCCTGGGCCTTTGGACTTGTCAACGAGCAGTTCTTC.

The rearrangement links TRBV7-8 to TRBJ1-2, with 7 bases identical to TRBD1. The CDR3 extends over 14 amino acids. V lost 0 bases to trimming and J lost 6 bases; unmatched junction nucleotides: 4. Germline V gene lookup returns CDR1 SGHVS and CDR2 FQNEAQ. The CDR3 spells CASSLAGGANGYTF. Here the CDR3 DNA reads TGTGCCAGCAGCTTAGCAGGGGGCGCAAATGGCTACACCTTC. Full variable domain (missing parts from reference TRBV7-8 and TRBJ1-2): GAGVSQSPRYKVAKRGQDVALRCDPISGHVSLFWYQQALGQGPEFLTYFQNEAQLDKSGLPSDRFFAERPEGSVSTLKIQRTQQEDSAVYLCASSLAGGANGYTFGSGTRLTVV.

This sequence joins TRBV7-2 and TRBJ2-7; TRBD2 is a possible D gene (5 bases). Germline V gene data show CDR1 as SGHTA and CDR2 as FQGNSA. The CDR3 totals 13 residues. V lost 3 bases and J 3 bases, leaving 9 bases between the germline ends. The CDR3 sequence: CASSFSGVYEQYF. The DNA of the CDR3 is TGTGCCAGCAGCTTCTCCGGGGTCTACGAGCAGTACTTC.

There are a few counts of this clone. Here the CDR3 DNA reads TGTGCCAGCAGTGACGGGACAAACACCGGGGAGCTGTTTTTT. Translated, it gives CASSDGTNTGELFF. The genes are TRBV6-4 and TRBJ2-2, with TRBD1 as a possible D gene (6 bases). Germline CDR1 is MRHNA and CDR2 is SNTAGT. The CDR3 sequence is 14 residues long. V lost 2 bases and J 2 bases, leaving 6 bases between the germline ends.

This clone is a singleton in its sample. V is TRBV30 and J is TRBJ1-2; possibly TRBD1 for D (6 bases). Germline values: CDR1 GTSNPN, CDR2 SVGIG (reference sequence). V lost 2 bases, J lost 8 bases, and 12 bases lay in between. CDR3 size: 12 residues. The CDR3 protein is CAWSLNREGYTF. CDR3 nucleotide sequence: TGTGCCTGGAGTCTTAACAGGGAAGGCTACACCTTC. Based on the CDR3 plus reference TRBV30 and TRBJ1-2, the full variable domain is SQTIHQWPATLVQPVGSPLSLECTVEGTSNPNLYWYRQAAGRGLQLLFYSVGIGQISSEVPQNLSASRPQDRQFILSSKKLLLSDSGFYLCAWSLNREGYTFGSGTRLTVV.

The chain combines TRBV6-4 with TRBJ1-5; D not certain. The length of the CDR3 is 13 residues. Per germline, CDR1 MRHNA and CDR2 SNTAGT. The V end lost 4 bases, the J end lost 3 bases, and 7 bases lay between the germline ends. Here the CDR3 DNA reads TGTGCCAGCAGTGGGGAGATCAATCAGCCCCAGCATTTT. This gives the protein CASSGEINQPQHF.

This rearrangement joins TRBV30 to TRBJ1-1; maybe TRBD1 (5 bases). Trimming cost V 0 bases and J 3 bases, with 8 bases left between them. CDR1 GTSNPN and CDR2 SVGIG come from the germline V gene (reference sequence). The CDR3 consists of 13 residues. The CDR3 protein is CAWSVGGYTEAFF. The CDR3 region has the DNA TGTGCCTGGAGTGTTGGGGGGTACACTGAAGCTTTCTTT.

The rearrangement uses TRBV27 and TRBJ2-3; 8 nucleotides align to TRBD1. Germline assignment: CDR1 MNHEY and CDR2 SMNVEV (reference sequence). CDR3 size: 14 residues. V was pared by 4 bases and J by 4 bases, with 4 bases of the junction left unmatched. The CDR3 bases are TGTGCCAGCAGTTATGGACAGGGCCCAGATACGCAGTATTTT. Amino acid sequence: CASSYGQGPDTQYF.

The chain employs TRBV6-6 and TRBJ2-7; D is undetermined. This CDR3 comprises 12 residues. V was pared by 0 bases and J by 6 bases, with 6 bases between. Germline values: CDR1 MNHNY, CDR2 SVGAGI (reference sequence). CDR3 DNA: TGTGCCAGCAGTTACTCTCCGGGCGAGCAGTACTTC. Its translation is CASSYSPGEQYF.

The V and J genes are TRBV18 and TRBJ1-2; 8 bases map to TRBD1. The ends lost 2 bases at V and 3 bases at J; junction bases unmatched: 14. The CDR3 consists of 18 residues. Germline V gives CDR1 KGHSH, CDR2 LQKENI. The CDR3 DNA sequence: TGTGCCAGCTCACCAAGGACAGGGAGAACTTCCATTGACTATGGCTACACCTTC. Translation: CASSPRTGRTSIDYGYTF.

This chain joins TRBV4-1 and TRBJ2-1; possibly TRBD2 for D (5 bases). The CDR3 covers 16 residues. Germline CDR1 and CDR2: MGHRA and YSYEKL. The ends were cut back, 5 bases at V and 0 bases at J, with 14 bases in the middle. Here the CDR3 reads CASSFRRDSSYNEQFF. The CDR3 coding sequence is TGCGCCAGCAGCTTTCGACGGGATAGCTCCTACAATGAGCAGTTCTTC.

The chain joins TRBV30 to TRBJ2-7, with D unclear. This CDR3 contains 12 residues. Looked up from germline, CDR1 is GTSNPN and CDR2 is SVGIG (reference sequence). The V gene lost 2 bases and the J gene lost 7 bases, with 12 bases spanning the gap. CDR3 region: CAWSTAAREQYF. The CDR3 nucleotides are TGTGCCTGGAGTACGGCGGCCAGAGAGCAGTACTTC.

The chain joins TRBV28 to TRBJ2-1; 9 bases fit TRBD1. Germline CDR1 reads MDHEN; CDR2 reads SYDVKM. V lost 4 bases, J lost 6 bases, and 7 bases stayed unmatched. This CDR3 is 15 amino acids long. The CDR3 nucleotides are TGTGCCAGCAGTTCGGGGACAGGGCCTCCCAATGAGCAGTTCTTC. Its protein is CASSSGTGPPNEQFF.

V gene TRBV27 combines with J gene TRBJ2-7; 7 nucleotides line up with TRBD2. The length of the CDR3 is 17 residues. Trimming took 4 bases from V and 0 from J; bases not matched to a gene: 12. The germline gives CDR1 MNHEY, CDR2 SMNVEV (reference sequence). CDR3 sequence: CASSSFLSGLSSYEQYF. CDR3 coding DNA: TGTGCCAGCAGTTCTTTCCTTAGCGGGCTTAGCTCCTACGAGCAGTACTTC.

The chain employs TRBV5-6 and TRBJ1-2, with D possibly TRBD1 on 6 matching bases. The germline V gene encodes CDR1 SGHDT and CDR2 YYEEEE. V shed 6 bases and J shed 2 bases, with 17 bases lying between them. The CDR3 is 15 residues long. The CDR3 loop is CASKSLRGANYGYTF. The CDR3 nucleotides are TGTGCCAGCAAATCTCTGCGGGGGGCGAACTATGGCTACACCTTC.

The rearrangement joins TRBV14 to TRBJ2-7; D is perhaps TRBD1 (5 bases). CDR3 length: 12 amino acids. CDR1 is SGHDN, CDR2 FVKESK, per germline. Trimming removed 1 base at V and 6 bases at J, with 7 bases between. The CDR3 DNA reads as TGTGCCAGCAGCCAAGCAGGGATCGAGCAGTACTTC. This sequence encodes CASSQAGIEQYF.

The chain couples TRBV10-3 to TRBJ1-5; TRBD1 aligns across 8 bases. The CDR3 is made up of 13 amino acids. Germline CDR1 and CDR2: ENHRY and SYGVKD. V shed 9 bases and J 7 bases; nucleotides not matched to a gene: 8. This chain's CDR3 is CAIKDRDDQPQHF. Written as DNA, the CDR3 is TGTGCCATAAAGGACAGGGATGACCAGCCCCAGCATTTT.

The genes are TRBV14 and TRBJ2-7; D not resolved. From germline, CDR1 is SGHDN and CDR2 FVKESK. CDR3 length: 14 amino acids. The V end was cut by 1 base, the J end by 4 bases, with 11 bases between. The CDR3 DNA follows: TGTGCCAGCAGCCAAGGTATACAGACATACGAGCAGTACTTC. Amino acids: CASSQGIQTYEQYF.

This clone was seen only a few times. The chain recombines TRBV4-3 with TRBJ1-3; 8 bases align to TRBD1. The CDR3 covers 16 residues. V shed 1 base, J shed 4 bases, and the junction held 6 bases outside the gene matches. CDR1 and CDR2 (germline): LGHNA, YSLEER. The chain's CDR3 is CASSQVQGAEGNTIYF. The CDR3 DNA reads as TGCGCCAGCAGCCAAGTGCAGGGGGCGGAAGGAAACACCATATATTTT.

The chain uses TRBV27 and TRBJ2-5; D is perhaps TRBD1 (6 bases). With 5 bases removed from V and 4 bases from J, the gap between germline ends came to 11 bases. The CDR3 is 13 residues long. CDR1 and CDR2 (germline): MNHEY, SMNVEV (reference sequence). The CDR3 here is CASSTGFPETQYF. For the CDR3, the DNA is TGTGCCAGCAGTACAGGGTTCCCAGAGACCCAGTACTTC.

This clone was picked up one time. The J gene is TRBJ2-3, the V gene TRBV7-2, with D possibly matching TRBD2 (5 bases). Germline lookup yields CDR1 SGHTA and CDR2 FQGNSA. This CDR3 is built from 13 residues. Trimming cost V 5 bases and J 8 bases, with 14 bases left between them. CDR3 nucleotide sequence: TGTGCCAGCAGCCGGGAAGCTTCGGGTACGCAGTATTTT. Residues: CASSREASGTQYF.

The V gene is TRBV9, the J gene TRBJ2-2, with D possibly matching TRBD1 (5 bases). Germline CDR1 reads SGDLS; CDR2 reads YYNGEE. Trimming left V 4 bases short and J 7 bases short, with 17 bases between. The CDR3 runs 15 residues. The CDR3 sequence: CASSTWGKGHGELFF. In DNA form, the CDR3 reads TGTGCCAGCAGCACGTGGGGCAAAGGGCACGGGGAGCTGTTTTTT.

This chain joins TRBV27 and TRBJ1-4; TRBD1 matches at 7 bases. The germline V gene has CDR1 MNHEY and CDR2 SMNVEV (reference sequence). The CDR3 has 16 amino acids. The ends lost 4 bases at V and 5 bases at J; junction bases unmatched: 10. DNA of the CDR3: TGTGCCAGCAGTTCCTACGGACAGGCGTGGAATGAAAAACTGTTTTTT. Translated, it gives CASSSYGQAWNEKLFF.